The 25 T cell receptor beta chains below all came from one sample that was sequenced in a study of blood T cell repertoires in COVID-19. Measured with immunoSEQ multiplex PCR; TCRdb has only the in-frame clones, and not every one. The sample contains about 80,000 clones, roughly four fifths of which appear only once. The sample comprised peripheral blood. All receptors come from a woman aged 65 to 85 with acute or convalescent COVID-19.

The V and J genes are TRBV6-1 and TRBJ1-1; 11 nucleotides line up with TRBD1. Trimming cost V 4 bases and J 7 bases; bases outside gene matches: 11. The CDR3 loop spans 16 amino acids. Germline V lookup: CDR1 MNHNS, CDR2 SASEGT. The chain's CDR3 is CASSAFRTGGGNEAFF. CDR3 sequence (DNA): TGTGCCAGCAGTGCCTTCAGGACAGGGGGCGGAAATGAAGCTTTCTTT.

The chain has TRBV6-5 and TRBJ1-5; maybe TRBD1 (6 bases). V dropped 8 bases and J dropped 11 bases, with 19 bases sitting between them. This CDR3 is built from 13 residues. Looked up from germline, CDR1 is MNHEY and CDR2 is SVGAGI. CDR3 in amino acids: CASCKDSAAAQHF. For the CDR3, the DNA is TGTGCCAGCTGTAAGGACAGTGCTGCGGCCCAGCATTTT.

V usage is TRBV4-1 and J usage is TRBJ2-1, with 13 bases lining up with TRBD2. The CDR3 has 16 amino acids. V lost 2 bases to trimming and J lost 6 bases; unmatched junction nucleotides: 4. The germline V gene has CDR1 MGHRA and CDR2 YSYEKL. The CDR3 loop is CASSQRTSGSGNEQFF. The CDR3 DNA sequence: TGCGCCAGCAGCCAAAGGACTAGCGGGAGCGGCAATGAGCAGTTCTTC.

CDR3 loop: CASSLGTGDTEAFF. The CDR3 DNA sequence: TGCGCCAGCAGCCTGGGGACAGGGGACACTGAAGCTTTCTTT. The V gene is TRBV5-1, the J gene TRBJ1-1; the match to TRBD1 covers 10 bases. From germline, CDR1 is SGHRS and CDR2 YFSETQ. CDR3 length equals 14 residues. The V and J ends lost 4 bases and 3 bases, in that order; junction bases with no gene match: 3.

The V call is TRBV7-9, the J call TRBJ2-1, with 9 bases aligning to TRBD2. V trimming: 2 bases; J trimming: 4 bases; junction bases outside the gene matches: 6. CDR1 SEHNR and CDR2 FQNEAQ come from the germline V gene (reference sequence). The CDR3 covers 16 residues. CDR3: CASSLRGRDSYNEQFF. The DNA of the CDR3 is TGTGCCAGCAGCTTACGCGGGAGGGATTCTTACAATGAGCAGTTCTTC.

This clone was detected only once. The chain recombines TRBV3-1 (or the pseudogene TRBV3-2) with TRBJ2-2; D gene uncertain. V was clipped by 6 bases and J by 4 bases, with 9 bases between them. Germline V gene data show CDR1 as LGHDT and CDR2 as YNNKEL (reference sequence). CDR3 size: 13 residues. The CDR3 loop reads CASSRDSTGELFF. CDR3 in DNA: TGTGCCAGCAGTCGCGACTCCACCGGGGAGCTGTTTTTT.

The rearrangement joins TRBV29-1 to TRBJ1-4; D is perhaps TRBD1 (6 bases). The CDR3 length is 14 residues. Germline V gene lookup returns CDR1 SQVTM and CDR2 ANQGSEA. V was trimmed by 4 bases and J by 7 bases, leaving 16 bases between them. The CDR3 DNA reads as TGCAGCGTTGGGTTAGCGGGGGGGGCTGAAAAACTGTTTTTT. Amino acids: CSVGLAGGAEKLFF. Full variable domain (rest looked up from reference TRBV29-1 and TRBJ1-4): SAVISQKPSRDICQRGTSLTIQCQVDSQVTMMFWYRQQPGQSLTLIATANQGSEATYESGFVIDKFPISRPNLTFSTLTVSNMSPEDSSIYLCSVGLAGGAEKLFFGSGTQLSVL.

The genes are TRBV2 and TRBJ1-5; D is unresolved. Germline CDR1 and CDR2: SNHLY and FYNNEI. The CDR3 length is 14 residues. Trimming cost V 3 bases and J 6 bases, with 12 bases left between them. The CDR3 sequence is CASSDREERQPQHF. The CDR3 nucleotides read TGTGCCAGCAGTGATAGAGAGGAACGTCAGCCCCAGCATTTT.

This chain connects TRBV5-1 to TRBJ2-6; 9 nucleotides agree with TRBD1. Germline V gene sequence: CDR1 SGHRS, CDR2 YFSETQ. The V segment lost 4 bases and the J segment 2 bases; nucleotides outside the gene matches: 7. This CDR3 comprises 17 residues. CDR3 sequence (DNA): TGCGCCAGCAGCGGACAGGGGAAAGGAGCTGGGGCCAACGTCCTGACTTTC. Amino acids: CASSGQGKGAGANVLTF.

The genes are TRBV3-1 (or the pseudogene TRBV3-2) and TRBJ2-2, with 7 bases identical to TRBD2. CDR1 and CDR2 from the germline V gene are LGHDT and YNNKEL (reference sequence). After removal of 2 bases from V and 4 bases from J, the junction contained 1 base not matched to a gene. The CDR3 has 14 amino acids. DNA for the CDR3: TGTGCCAGCAGCCAATCGGGGGGCACCGGGGAGCTGTTTTTT. Amino acid sequence: CASSQSGGTGELFF.

The chain recombines TRBV20-1 with TRBJ2-3; 9 nucleotides agree with TRBD2. CDR1 DFQATT and CDR2 SNEGSKA come from the germline V gene (reference sequence). With 6 bases clipped from V and 5 bases from J, the junction kept 9 bases outside the gene matches. CDR3 length: 14 residues. The CDR3 nucleotides read TGCAGTGCAAGTAGCGGGAGCTGGGGAGATACGCAGTATTTT. Protein sequence: CSASSGSWGDTQYF.

V and J are TRBV24-1 and TRBJ1-1; the match to TRBD1 covers 10 bases. This CDR3 spans 15 amino acids. The V gene's germline CDR1 is KGHDR and CDR2 SFDVKD. The trim removed 4 bases at V and 9 bases at J, leaving 10 bases unmatched. CDR3 sequence: CATSEAGQGGNKAFF. In DNA, the CDR3 is TGTGCCACCAGTGAGGCTGGACAGGGGGGGAACAAAGCTTTCTTT.

This CDR3 is CASSFTGAADTQYF. The DNA for the CDR3 is TGTGCCAGCAGCTTTACGGGTGCGGCAGATACGCAGTATTTT. V usage is TRBV7-2 and J usage is TRBJ2-3; D is unresolved. The germline gives CDR1 SGHTA, CDR2 FQGNSA. The CDR3 runs 14 residues. The ends were cut back, 3 bases at V and 4 bases at J, with 11 bases in the middle.

J is TRBJ1-5 and V is TRBV5-5; TRBD1 matches at 12 bases. From germline, CDR1 is SGHKS and CDR2 YYEKEE (reference sequence). This CDR3 comprises 15 residues. V was pared by 4 bases and J by 8 bases, with 7 bases of the junction left unmatched. The CDR3 sequence: CASSPGTGGLKPQHF. The CDR3 nucleotides are TGTGCCAGCAGCCCCGGGACAGGGGGCCTGAAGCCCCAGCATTTT.

The chain couples TRBV10-1 to TRBJ2-1; 7 bases map to TRBD2. The CDR3 loop spans 15 amino acids. V lost 4 bases, J lost 2 bases, and 5 bases stayed unmatched. CDR1 WNHNN and CDR2 SYGVQD come from the germline V gene (reference sequence). The CDR3 DNA reads TGCGCCAGCAGTGCTAGGAGCGGGGCCTACAATGAGCAGTTCTTC. As protein: CASSARSGAYNEQFF.

The chain links TRBV28 to TRBJ1-1; tentative D call: TRBD1 (6 bases). Deletions cut 5 bases from V and 4 bases from J, with 17 bases between. The CDR3 consists of 15 residues. Germline-derived CDR1 and CDR2 are MDHEN and SYDVKM. CDR3 in amino acids: CASSPHTRGTTEAFF. Written as DNA, the CDR3 is TGTGCCAGCAGTCCCCATACCAGGGGAACCACTGAAGCTTTCTTT.

The V gene is TRBV5-1, the J gene TRBJ2-1, with D perhaps matching TRBD1 (6 bases). Germline V gene sequence: CDR1 SGHRS, CDR2 YFSETQ. This CDR3 has 15 residues. V was cut by 0 bases and J by 3 bases, with 10 bases left in between. CDR3 sequence (DNA): TGCGCCAGCAGCTTGGTAGGGGACAACTACAATGAGCAGTTCTTC. This gives the protein CASSLVGDNYNEQFF. The variable domain in full, with the rest retrieved from reference TRBV5-1 and TRBJ2-1, is KAGVTQTPRYLIKTRGQQVTLSCSPISGHRSVSWYQQTPGQGLQFLFEYFSETQRNKGNFPGRFSGRQFSNSRSEMNVSTLELGDSALYLCASSLVGDNYNEQFFGPGTRLTVL.

The J gene is TRBJ1-6, the V gene TRBV30; 7 nucleotides line up with TRBD1. V lost 4 bases and J lost 4; bases outside the gene matches: 10. This CDR3 has 16 residues. Germline lookup yields CDR1 GTSNPN and CDR2 SVGIG (reference sequence). The chain's CDR3 is CAWTPGQLRYNSPLHF. The CDR3 DNA is TGTGCCTGGACCCCGGGACAGCTTCGATATAATTCACCCCTCCACTTT.

This clone was counted a few times. At one of its ends the junction is not consistent with the germline gene, which may arise from a read error. V usage is TRBV24-1 and J usage is TRBJ2-7; D may be TRBD1 (5 bases). CDR3 length: 14 amino acids. CDR1 is KGHDR, CDR2 SFDVKD, per germline. As DNA, the CDR3 is TGTGCCCCACAGTGCCCCGGACATGGGTATTTTCTTGCCTTC. This encodes CAPQCPGHGYFLAF.

This chain's CDR3 is CSASSGVNYGYTF. CDR3 in DNA: TGCAGTGCTAGTTCGGGGGTTAACTATGGCTACACCTTC. The chain carries TRBV20-1 and TRBJ1-2, with D perhaps matching TRBD1 (5 bases). The CDR3 has 13 amino acids. CDR1 DFQATT and CDR2 SNEGSKA come from the germline V gene (reference sequence). The V gene lost 3 bases and the J gene lost 1 base, with 9 bases spanning the gap.

This clone appeared a few times. The chain carries TRBV10-3 and TRBJ1-1, with 9 bases matching TRBD1. This CDR3 is 13 amino acids long. Trimming removed 6 bases from V and 5 bases from J; junction bases left unmatched: 4. Germline lookup yields CDR1 ENHRY and CDR2 SYGVKD. The CDR3 region has the DNA TGTGCCATCAGGGGACAGGGTGTAACTGAAGCTTTCTTT. This translates into CAIRGQGVTEAFF.

V gene TRBV12-3 or TRBV12-4 combines with J gene TRBJ1-2; 8 nucleotides line up with TRBD1. There are 13 residues in the CDR3. J was trimmed by 8 bases and V by 6 bases; bases with no gene match: 8. The CDR3 protein is CASSSSTGVGYTF. CDR3 DNA sequence: TGTGCCAGCAGCTCCTCGACAGGGGTAGGCTACACCTTC.

This clone was observed once. V usage is TRBV5-1 and J usage is TRBJ1-1; the match to TRBD1 covers 7 bases. This CDR3 spans 14 amino acids. CDR1 is SGHRS, CDR2 YFSETQ, per germline. The ends lost 1 base at V and 5 bases at J; junction bases unmatched: 5. The CDR3 sequence: CASSLTGAETEAFF. The CDR3 region has the DNA TGCGCCAGCAGCTTGACAGGGGCGGAGACTGAAGCTTTCTTT.

The chain employs TRBV9 and TRBJ2-1, with TRBD2 matching over 15 bases. This CDR3 is 18 amino acids long. V was clipped by 4 bases and J by 6 bases; unmatched bases: 11. Germline values: CDR1 SGDLS, CDR2 YYNGEE. Here the CDR3 reads CASSPRTSGRGQGNEQFF. The CDR3 DNA follows: TGTGCCAGCAGCCCCAGGACTAGCGGGAGGGGTCAGGGCAATGAGCAGTTCTTC. Using reference TRBV9 and TRBJ2-1 for the parts outside the CDR3, the full variable domain is DSGVTQTPKHLITATGQRVTLRCSPRSGDLSVYWYQQSLDQGLQFLIQYYNGEERAKGNILERFSAQQFPDLHSELNLSSLELGDSALYFCASSPRTSGRGQGNEQFFGPGTRLTVL.

The chain carries TRBV5-1 and TRBJ2-1, with TRBD2 matching 7 bases. Germline V gives CDR1 SGHRS, CDR2 YFSETQ. There are 15 residues in the CDR3. V trimming: 1 base; J trimming: 10 bases; junction bases outside the gene matches: 11. In nucleotides, the CDR3 is TGCGCCAGCAGCTTGAGGGGCGGGAGTATTCCCGAGCAGTTCTTC. Translated, it gives CASSLRGGSIPEQFF. Together with reference TRBV5-1 and TRBJ2-1, the CDR3 gives the full variable domain: KAGVTQTPRYLIKTRGQQVTLSCSPISGHRSVSWYQQTPGQGLQFLFEYFSETQRNKGNFPGRFSGRQFSNSRSEMNVSTLELGDSALYLCASSLRGGSIPEQFFGPGTRLTVL.